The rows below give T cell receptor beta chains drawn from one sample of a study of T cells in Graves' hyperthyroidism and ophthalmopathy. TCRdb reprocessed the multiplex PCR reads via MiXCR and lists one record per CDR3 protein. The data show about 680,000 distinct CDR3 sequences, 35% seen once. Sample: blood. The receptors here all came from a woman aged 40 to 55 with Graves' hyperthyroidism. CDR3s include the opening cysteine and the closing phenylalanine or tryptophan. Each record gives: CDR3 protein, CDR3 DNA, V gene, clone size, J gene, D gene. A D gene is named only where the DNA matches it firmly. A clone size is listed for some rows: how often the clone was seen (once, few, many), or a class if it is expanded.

CASSTPDSYSGNTIYF,TGTGCCAGCAGCACCCCTGACAGCTACTCTGGAAACACCATATATTTT,TRBV2,many,TRBJ1-3,NA
CASSQAGTAFDAFF,TGTGCCAGCAGCCAAGCCGGGACGGCGTTTGACGCTTTCTTT,TRBV3-1,NA,TRBJ1-1,NA
CASSSERDRAYGNTIYF,TGTGCCAGCAGTTCTGAACGCGACAGGGCCTATGGAAACACCATATATTTT,TRBV25-1,NA,TRBJ1-3,TRBD1
CASSLERDSPLHF,TGTGCCAGCAGCTTAGAGAGGGATTCACCCCTCCACTTT,TRBV7-3,many,TRBJ1-6,NA
CSPFSRVGTEAFF,TGCAGTCCCTTTTCCAGGGTGGGCACTGAAGCTTTCTTT,TRBV20-1,NA,TRBJ1-1,NA
CASGGDIRDFSTNEKLFF,TGTGCCAGCGGGGGAGACATTCGGGACTTCTCTACTAATGAAAAACTGTTTTTT,TRBV7-9,NA,TRBJ1-4,NA
CASSYLGNSYGYTF,TGTGCCAGCAGTTACTTGGGGAACTCCTATGGCTACACCTTC,TRBV6-5,NA,TRBJ1-2,NA
CSVVENVEAFF,TGCAGCGTTGTAGAAAACGTTGAAGCTTTCTTT,TRBV29-1,few,TRBJ1-1,NA
CASRPERGGEKLFF,TGTGCCAGCAGGCCAGAGCGGGGGGGTGAAAAACTGTTTTTT,TRBV7-9,NA,TRBJ1-4,NA
CASSQEPRGGYTF,TGTGCCAGCAGCCAAGAACCGAGGGGTGGCTACACCTTC,TRBV4-2,few,TRBJ1-2,NA
CSVAGGVTEAFF,TGCAGCGTTGCTGGGGGGGTCACTGAAGCTTTCTTT,TRBV29-1,NA,TRBJ1-1,NA
CASSLASFETQYF,TGTGCCAGCAGCTTAGCTAGCTTTGAGACCCAGTACTTC,TRBV7-2,many,TRBJ2-5,NA
CAGSFGGTEGEQYF,TGTGCCGGTAGTTTCGGCGGGACGGAAGGCGAGCAGTACTTC,TRBV19,NA,TRBJ2-7,NA
CASSSLPGQGQTQYF,TGTGCCAGCAGTTCACTACCGGGACAGGGACAGACCCAGTACTTC,TRBV28,few,TRBJ2-5,TRBD1
CASSPGTGLSEAFF,TGTGCCAGCAGCCCCGGGACAGGGTTGTCTGAAGCTTTCTTT,TRBV5-4,NA,TRBJ1-1,TRBD1
CASSYGAQGAYGYTF,TGTGCCAGCAGTTATGGAGCACAGGGGGCCTATGGCTACACCTTC,TRBV6-5,few,TRBJ1-2,TRBD1
CASSPRQGGFTYQETQYF,TGTGCCAGCAGCCCGAGACAGGGGGGATTTACGTACCAAGAGACCCAGTACTTC,TRBV7-9,many,TRBJ2-5,TRBD1
CATSGQVYTGELFF,TGTGCCACCAGTGGCCAGGTTTACACCGGGGAGCTGTTTTTT,TRBV24-1,many,TRBJ2-2,NA
CSLRFGRITEAFF,TGCAGTCTCAGATTTGGAAGGATCACTGAAGCTTTCTTT,TRBV20-1,once,TRBJ1-1,NA
CASSYLKAGTYEQYF,TGTGCCAGCAGTTACTTAAAGGCAGGGACCTACGAGCAGTACTTC,TRBV6-5,NA,TRBJ2-7,NA
CAISDRPTDTQYF,TGTGCCATCAGTGATCGTCCCACAGATACGCAGTATTTT,TRBV10-3,NA,TRBJ2-3,NA
CASSLVLRDNYGYTF,TGTGCCAGCAGCTTAGTTTTGAGAGATAACTATGGCTACACCTTC,TRBV7-2,many,TRBJ1-2,NA
CASGLWPPNTIYF,TGTGCTAGTGGTTTATGGCCGCCAAACACCATATATTTT,TRBV12-5,few,TRBJ1-3,NA
CSVGTSDRYEQYF,TGCAGCGTCGGGACCTCGGACAGATACGAGCAGTACTTC,TRBV29-1,many,TRBJ2-7,NA
CATAGRKNTEAFF,TGTGCCACTGCGGGACGGAAGAACACTGAAGCTTTCTTT,TRBV10-3,many,TRBJ1-1,NA
CASGYRGPNTEAFF,TGTGCCAGCGGATACAGGGGGCCGAACACTGAAGCTTTCTTT,TRBV6-6,NA,TRBJ1-1,TRBD1
CASSEVGRMNTEAFF,TGCGCCAGCAGTGAGGTGGGCCGGATGAACACTGAAGCTTTCTTT,TRBV10-2,many,TRBJ1-1,NA
CSASPTDRVTEAFF,TGCAGTGCTAGCCCTACGGACAGGGTCACTGAAGCTTTCTTT,TRBV20-1,NA,TRBJ1-1,TRBD1
CASSITREGEQYF,TGTGCCAGCAGTATAACCAGGGAAGGCGAGCAGTACTTC,TRBV12-3/TRBV12-4,NA,TRBJ2-7,NA
CASSETGIGETQYF,TGTGCCAGCAGCGAGACAGGGATCGGAGAGACCCAGTACTTC,TRBV7-9,many,TRBJ2-5,TRBD1
CSARPPGREGLGEQYF,TGCAGTGCTAGACCCCCCGGGCGGGAGGGCCTCGGAGAGCAGTACTTC,TRBV20-1,NA,TRBJ2-7,TRBD2
CATSSPDRGANEKLFF,TGTGCCACCAGCAGCCCGGACAGGGGGGCTAATGAAAAACTGTTTTTT,TRBV15,few,TRBJ1-4,TRBD1
CSARFEDLGEQYF,TGCAGCGCCCGCTTTGAAGACCTTGGCGAGCAGTACTTC,TRBV29-1,NA,TRBJ2-7,NA
CASSPRGNEAFF,TGTGCCAGTAGTCCTCGAGGAAATGAAGCTTTCTTT,TRBV19,many,TRBJ1-1,NA
CSARPPDRGSRLDGYTF,TGCAGTGCTAGACCCCCGGACAGGGGGTCTAGGTTGGATGGCTACACCTTC,TRBV20-1,NA,TRBJ1-2,TRBD1
CATSNHRVEPQHF,TGTGCCACCAGCAACCACAGGGTAGAGCCCCAGCATTTT,TRBV15,many,TRBJ1-5,NA
CASSFTPGDTEAFF,TGTGCCAGCAGCTTCACCCCAGGGGACACTGAAGCTTTCTTT,TRBV12-3/TRBV12-4,few,TRBJ1-1,NA
CASSYFGQLNYGYTF,TGTGCCAGCAGTTACTTTGGACAGTTAAACTATGGCTACACCTTC,TRBV6-5,few,TRBJ1-2,NA
CASSLERVSTDTQYF,TGTGCCAGCAGCTTAGAGAGGGTGAGCACAGATACGCAGTATTTT,TRBV7-9,few,TRBJ2-3,NA
CASSLLAGSQGTQYF,TGTGCCAGCAGCTTACTAGCGGGGAGCCAAGGGACCCAGTACTTC,TRBV7-2,NA,TRBJ2-5,TRBD2
CASSLDSTVGLFF,TGTGCCAGCAGTTTAGATTCGACAGTTGGGCTGTTTTTT,TRBV12-3/TRBV12-4,NA,TRBJ2-2,NA
CASSDFGGTGANVLTF,TGCGCCAGCAGTGATTTTGGGGGGACTGGGGCCAACGTCCTGACTTTC,TRBV10-1,NA,TRBJ2-6,NA
CASSLRAGEGNEQFF,TGTGCCAGCAGCTTAAGAGCGGGAGAGGGTAATGAGCAGTTCTTC,TRBV7-3,NA,TRBJ2-1,TRBD2
CASSLTLSSPGSGGYTF,TGTGCCAGCAGCCTGACCCTCTCGTCGCCAGGGTCTGGAGGCTACACCTTC,TRBV28,NA,TRBJ1-2,NA
CASSRQGAGRNTIYF,TGTGCCAGCAGTCGACAGGGGGCTGGGAGAAACACCATATATTTT,TRBV10-3,NA,TRBJ1-3,TRBD1